These 13 T cell receptor beta chains originate from one sample sequenced in a study of blood T cell repertoires in COVID-19. Clones were sequenced by immunoSEQ multiplex PCR, and TCRdb holds only the in-frame ones, with some missing. The profile covers about 330,000 clones, with 87% appearing a single time and approximately 10% taken by the ten largest. Sequences were obtained from peripheral blood. The receptors were gathered from a man younger than 40 with COVID-19, enrolled during active disease.

V is TRBV7-9 and J is TRBJ1-6, with 12 positions matching TRBD1. With 4 bases clipped from V and 7 bases from J, the junction kept 8 bases outside the gene matches. CDR1 is SEHNR and CDR2 is FQNEAQ in the germline V gene (reference sequence). The CDR3 covers 17 residues. The DNA of the CDR3 is TGTGCCAGCAGCTCTACGGGACAGGGGGCCGCCAATTCACCCCTCCACTTT. The encoded protein is CASSSTGQGAANSPLHF. Looking up the rest from reference TRBV7-9 and TRBJ1-6 gives the full variable domain: DTGVSQNPRHKITKRGQNVTFRCDPISEHNRLYWYRQTLGQGPEFLTYFQNEAQLEKSRLLSDRFSAERPKGSFSTLEIQRTEQGDSAMYLCASSSTGQGAANSPLHFGNGTRLTVT.

J is TRBJ1-1 and V is TRBV6-2 or TRBV6-3; the match to TRBD1 covers 8 bases. Trimming cost V 6 bases and J 6 bases; bases outside gene matches: 12. The CDR3 covers 15 residues. Germline values: CDR1 MNHEY, CDR2 SVGEGT. The CDR3 sequence: CASSHRDRFFAEAFF. The CDR3 DNA reads as TGTGCCAGCAGCCACCGGGACAGGTTCTTCGCTGAAGCTTTCTTT.

The J gene is TRBJ2-5, the V gene TRBV5-6, with D maybe TRBD2 (6 bases). The CDR3 has 13 residues. V dropped 5 bases and J dropped 2 bases, with 10 bases sitting between them. Germline V gene sequence: CDR1 SGHDT, CDR2 YYEEEE. Here the CDR3 reads CASRLGLQETQYF. CDR3 coding DNA: TGTGCCAGCAGACTGGGACTTCAAGAGACCCAGTACTTC.

The rearrangement links TRBV10-3 to TRBJ2-6, with TRBD1 matching over 10 bases. CDR3 length equals 15 residues. Germline CDR1 reads ENHRY; CDR2 reads SYGVKD. Trimming cost V 8 bases and J 2 bases; bases outside gene matches: 3. The CDR3 loop is CAIGTGVAGANVLTF. The CDR3 region has the DNA TGTGCCATCGGGACAGGGGTGGCTGGGGCCAACGTCCTGACTTTC.

J is TRBJ2-7 and V is TRBV2; possible D gene TRBD2, 5 bases. The CDR3 consists of 16 residues. Germline V lookup: CDR1 SNHLY, CDR2 FYNNEI. The V end was cut by 2 bases, the J end by 0 bases, with 14 bases between. The CDR3 DNA follows: TGTGCCAGCAGTGAACTTCAGCGGAGGAGCTCCTACGAGCAGTACTTC. The encoded protein is CASSELQRRSSYEQYF.

The rearrangement uses TRBV6-6 and TRBJ2-5, with TRBD2 as a possible D gene (6 bases). Per the germline V gene, CDR1 is MNHNY and CDR2 is SVGAGI (reference sequence). With 6 bases removed from V and 3 bases from J, the gap between germline ends came to 14 bases. This CDR3 is 14 amino acids long. DNA of the CDR3: TGTGCCAGCAGGACCCGACTAGGCGAAGAGACCCAGTACTTC. It codes for CASRTRLGEETQYF.

DNA of the CDR3: TGTGCCAGCAGCCGGGACTATTTATACAATGAGCAGTTCTTC. Its translation is CASSRDYLYNEQFF. V is TRBV3-1 (or the pseudogene TRBV3-2) and J is TRBJ2-1; 7 bases are a match to TRBD2. V lost 4 bases and J lost 4; bases outside the gene matches: 4. Germline CDR1 reads LGHDT; CDR2 reads YNNKEL (reference sequence). This CDR3 is built from 14 residues.

This rearrangement joins TRBV3-1 (or the pseudogene TRBV3-2) to TRBJ1-2, with 7 bases matching TRBD1. Germline lookup yields CDR1 LGHDT and CDR2 YNNKEL (reference sequence). This CDR3 is 14 amino acids long. The junction had 9 bases not matched to a gene; V was cut back by 4 bases and J by 7 bases. The DNA of the CDR3 is TGTGCCAGCAGCCCCCGACAGGGTGCGGGTGGCTACACCTTC. Translation: CASSPRQGAGGYTF.

The V gene is TRBV7-8, the J gene TRBJ2-2, with D possibly being TRBD1 (5 bases). CDR1 is SGHVS and CDR2 is FQNEAQ in the germline V gene. The CDR3 spans 17 residues. With 3 bases removed from V and 0 bases from J, the gap between germline ends came to 14 bases. In DNA, the CDR3 is TGTGCCAGCAGCTTCTCAACGGACAAACCGAACACCGGGGAGCTGTTTTTT. This gives the protein CASSFSTDKPNTGELFF.

This clone was counted a single time. The chain has TRBV5-6 and TRBJ2-7; 7 nucleotides line up with TRBD1. Losses at the gene ends were 1 base for V and 4 bases for J; bases not matched to a gene: 5. Germline-derived CDR1 and CDR2 are SGHDT and YYEEEE. This CDR3 region has 14 residues. The CDR3 sequence is CASSLTGDPYEQYF. Here the CDR3 DNA reads TGTGCCAGCAGCTTGACAGGGGACCCTTACGAGCAGTACTTC.

The chain has TRBV6-2 or TRBV6-3 and TRBJ2-7; 9 positions match TRBD1. Trimming at V came to 4 bases and at J to 2 bases, leaving 6 bases not matched to a gene. Germline V gives CDR1 MNHEY, CDR2 SVGEGT. The CDR3 is 15 residues long. CDR3 DNA sequence: TGTGCCAGCAGTTCGGGACAGGGTACGGCCTACGAGCAGTACTTC. This translates into CASSSGQGTAYEQYF.

This clone appeared once. V gene TRBV10-3 combines with J gene TRBJ1-5, with TRBD1 matching over 10 bases. V lost 3 bases, J lost 4 bases, and 3 bases stayed unmatched. Germline V lookup: CDR1 ENHRY, CDR2 SYGVKD. The CDR3 runs to 15 residues. CDR3: CAISEGTGVNQPQHF. CDR3 bases: TGTGCCATCAGTGAAGGGACAGGGGTAAATCAGCCCCAGCATTTT.

The chain carries TRBV4-3 and TRBJ2-1, with D possibly matching TRBD1 (6 bases). V dropped 0 bases and J dropped 3 bases, with 12 bases sitting between them. Germline assignment: CDR1 LGHNA and CDR2 YSLEER. CDR3 length: 16 residues. In nucleotides, the CDR3 is TGCGCCAGCAGCCAAGATCAGGGGTTGGGCTACAATGAGCAGTTCTTC. Translating gives CASSQDQGLGYNEQFF.